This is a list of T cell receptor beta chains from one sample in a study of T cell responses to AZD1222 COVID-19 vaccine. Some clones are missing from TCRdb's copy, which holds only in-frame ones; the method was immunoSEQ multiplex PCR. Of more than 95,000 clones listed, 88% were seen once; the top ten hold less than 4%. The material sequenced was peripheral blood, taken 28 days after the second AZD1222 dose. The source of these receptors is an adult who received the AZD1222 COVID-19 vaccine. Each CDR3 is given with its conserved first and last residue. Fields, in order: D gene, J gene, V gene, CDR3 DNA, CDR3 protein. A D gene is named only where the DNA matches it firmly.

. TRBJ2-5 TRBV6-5 TGTGCCAGCAGACTGAACAGGGTTGAAGGGACCCAGTACTTC CASRLNRVEGTQYF
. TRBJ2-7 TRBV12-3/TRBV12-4 TGTGCCAGCACCATACAGATTTCCCACGAGCAGTACTTC CASTIQISHEQYF
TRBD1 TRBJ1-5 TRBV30 TGTGCGTTGGGGTCCGGACAGGTCAATCAGCCCCAGCATTTT CALGSGQVNQPQHF
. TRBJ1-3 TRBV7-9 TGTGCCAGCAGCTACCCGGGACACCCAACGTCGGGAAACACCATATATTTT CASSYPGHPTSGNTIYF
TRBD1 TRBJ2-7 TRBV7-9 TGTGCCAGCGGGGGACAGGGGGCGTCCCACGAGCAGTACTTC CASGGQGASHEQYF
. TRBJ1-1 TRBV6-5 TGTGCCAGCAGCCCCAAGCGATTCTTGAACACTGAAGCTTTCTTT CASSPKRFLNTEAFF
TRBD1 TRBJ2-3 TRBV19 TGTGCCAGCTGCGACAGGGAAGGTTTGGGACCCACAGATACGCAGTATTTT CASCDREGLGPTDTQYF
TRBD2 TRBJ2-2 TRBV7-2 TGTGCCAGCAGCTTAGAAGCTAGCGGGACCACCGGGGAGCTGTTTTTT CASSLEASGTTGELFF
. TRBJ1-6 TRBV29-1 TGCAGCGTTGTCCTCCCGCTAGGGGGACCCCTCCACTTT CSVVLPLGGPLHF
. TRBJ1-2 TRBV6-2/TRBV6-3 TGTGCCAGCAGTTACCCGACAGTCCCCTATGGCTACACCTTC CASSYPTVPYGYTF
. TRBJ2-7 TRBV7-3 TGTGCCAGCAGCCCCCGGGGAGGGACAAACTACGAGCAGTACTTC CASSPRGGTNYEQYF
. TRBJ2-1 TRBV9 TGTGCCAGCAGTCTACTCCGGGGGTCGGGGGCCTACAATGAGCAGTTCTTC CASSLLRGSGAYNEQFF
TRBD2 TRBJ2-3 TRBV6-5 TGTGCCAGCAGTATGACTAGCGGGGCCCCAGATACGCAGTATTTT CASSMTSGAPDTQYF
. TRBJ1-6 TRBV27 TGTGCCAGCAGACGAAGGGGATCGGACCATACTGGTCCCTATAATTCACCCCTCCACTTT CASRRRGSDHTGPYNSPLHF
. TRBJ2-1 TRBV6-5 TGTGCCAGTAGTACTAGATCCCCAAGCAATGAGCAGTTCTTC CASSTRSPSNEQFF
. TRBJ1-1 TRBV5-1 TGCGCCAGCAGCTTGGGATGGGGCAGAGGGAACACTGAAGCTTTCTTT CASSLGWGRGNTEAFF